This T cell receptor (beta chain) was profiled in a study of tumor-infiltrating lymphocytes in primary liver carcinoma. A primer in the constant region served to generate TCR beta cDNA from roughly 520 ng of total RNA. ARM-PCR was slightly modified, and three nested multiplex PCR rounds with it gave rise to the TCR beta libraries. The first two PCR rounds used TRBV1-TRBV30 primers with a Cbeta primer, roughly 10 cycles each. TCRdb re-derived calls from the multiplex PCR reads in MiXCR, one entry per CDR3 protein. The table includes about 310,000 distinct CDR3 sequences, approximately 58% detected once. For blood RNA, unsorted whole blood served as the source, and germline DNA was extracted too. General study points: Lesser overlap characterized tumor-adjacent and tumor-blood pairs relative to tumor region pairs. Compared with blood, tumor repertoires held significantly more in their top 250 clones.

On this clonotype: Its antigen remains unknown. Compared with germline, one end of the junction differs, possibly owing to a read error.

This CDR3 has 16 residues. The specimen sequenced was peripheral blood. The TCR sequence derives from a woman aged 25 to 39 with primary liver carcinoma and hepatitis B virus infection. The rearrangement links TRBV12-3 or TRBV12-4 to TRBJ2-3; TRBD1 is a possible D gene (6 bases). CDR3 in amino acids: CVSSHQDSAPTDTQYF. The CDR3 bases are TGTGTCAGCAGTCACCAGGACAGCGCCCCGACAGATACGCAGTATTTT.